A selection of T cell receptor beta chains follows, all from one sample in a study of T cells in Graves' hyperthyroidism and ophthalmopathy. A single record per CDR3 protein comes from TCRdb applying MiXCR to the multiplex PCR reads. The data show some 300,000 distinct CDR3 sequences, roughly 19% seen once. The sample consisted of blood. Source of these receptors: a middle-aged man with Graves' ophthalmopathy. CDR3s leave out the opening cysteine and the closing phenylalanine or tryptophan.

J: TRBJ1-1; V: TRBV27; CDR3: ASSFFRTGTTEAF
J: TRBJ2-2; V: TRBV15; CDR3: ATSRDRTGADGELF
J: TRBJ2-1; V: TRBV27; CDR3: ATQKPLKRGQTRNEQF
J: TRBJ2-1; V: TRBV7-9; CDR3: ASSLSGLAVNEQF
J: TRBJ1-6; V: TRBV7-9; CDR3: ASRSGRAAANSPLH
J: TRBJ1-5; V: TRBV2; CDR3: ASSDSGTGGFQPQH
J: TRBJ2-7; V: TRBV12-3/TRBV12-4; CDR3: ASSPSRDRGTYEQY
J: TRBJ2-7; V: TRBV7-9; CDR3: ASSGSGRLSYEQY
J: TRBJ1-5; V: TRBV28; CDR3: ASSSGTYSNQPQH
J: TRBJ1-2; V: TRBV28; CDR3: ASPRRGGGYT
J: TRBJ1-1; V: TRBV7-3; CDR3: ASSPQGVSGTEAF
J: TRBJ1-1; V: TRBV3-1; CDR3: ASSQATLFEAF
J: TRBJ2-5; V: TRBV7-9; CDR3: ASSLAEGGPDTQY
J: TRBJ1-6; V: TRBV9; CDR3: ASSVAQSSYNSPLH
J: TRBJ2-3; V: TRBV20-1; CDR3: SATQGHQDTQY
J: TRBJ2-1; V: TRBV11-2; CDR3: ASSGGTSGSRRSYNEQF
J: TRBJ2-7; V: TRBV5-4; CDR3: ASSLGSGQGVDEQY
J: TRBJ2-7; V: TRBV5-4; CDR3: ASSTGTTGGMNEQY
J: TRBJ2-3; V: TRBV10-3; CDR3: AITAGGGTDTQY
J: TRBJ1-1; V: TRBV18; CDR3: ASSPPTGGNTEAF
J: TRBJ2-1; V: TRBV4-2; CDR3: ASSQDLGYYNEQF
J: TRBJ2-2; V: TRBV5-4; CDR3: ASSAGGGGRGLPSNTGELF
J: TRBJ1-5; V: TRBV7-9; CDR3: ASSFQTGRGNQPQH
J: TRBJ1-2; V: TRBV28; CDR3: ASSRGGQGADGYT
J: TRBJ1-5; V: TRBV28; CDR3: ASSSGLQPQH
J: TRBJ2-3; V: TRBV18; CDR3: ASSSQGLSTDTQY
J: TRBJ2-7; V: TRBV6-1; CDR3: ASTITGPYEQY
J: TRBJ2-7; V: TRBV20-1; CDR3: SASQGLAGVYEQY
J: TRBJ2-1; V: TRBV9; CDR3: ASSVGEHNEQF